This paragraph covers one T cell receptor beta chain sequence. Its cognate antigen is unknown. RNA transcripts yielded amplified TCR beta CDR3 regions. RT-PCR in the first round (using the HTBI primer set) targeted the TCR CDR3. TCRdb fed the multiplex PCR reads into MiXCR, producing one record per CDR3 protein. The data contain under 350,000 distinct CDR3 sequences, about a sixth of them singletons. The length of the CDR3 is 13 residues. Deletions cut 6 bases from V and 4 bases from J, with 13 bases between. CDR1 and CDR2 from the germline V gene are MNHEY and SMNVEV (reference sequence). This sample was included in a study of T cells in Graves' hyperthyroidism and ophthalmopathy. Study results and caveats: Most clonotypes expanded in the thyroid (above 0.001) were also present in blood.

Ophthalmopathy patients had moderate-to-severe active disease, CAS ≥3, NOSPECS ≥4, and disease duration under 3 months. PBMCs were collected from an approximately 10 ml volume of fresh peripheral blood. The clonotype originates from a woman in her sixties with Graves' ophthalmopathy. V is TRBV27 and J is TRBJ2-7; D gene ambiguous. The source material was blood. CDR3 sequence (DNA): TGTGCCAGCAGCCAAGAGGCAGGTTACGAGCAGTACTTC. This sequence encodes CASSQEAGYEQYF.